This TCR beta chain is drawn from a study of cytomegalovirus exposure and HLA in healthy donors. Assay used: immunoSEQ multiplex PCR; TCRdb lists only in-frame clones, some missing. The top ten clones hold under 1.5% of a sample with more than 65,000 clones, approximately 96% of them seen once. Per the germline V gene, CDR1 is SGDLS and CDR2 is YYNGEE. The CDR3 runs to 16 residues. V gave up 4 bases and J gave up 1 base; unmatched junction bases: 6. The TCR originated in a woman aged 18-35 years in good health and CMV-seronegative. This rearrangement joins TRBV9 to TRBJ2-3; TRBD1 matches at 10 bases. Sequencing was done on a sample of PBMCs. The CDR3 sequence: CASSLRTGGGTDTQYF. The CDR3 nucleotides are TGTGCCAGCAGCCTCCGGACAGGGGGAGGCACAGATACGCAGTATTTT.